The 2 T cell receptor beta chains in this list originate from one sample, sequenced in a study of cytomegalovirus exposure and HLA in healthy donors. PCR primers comprised 60 Vbeta and 13 Jbeta primers. Clones were read by immunoSEQ multiplex PCR, and TCRdb kept only the in-frame ones, dropping some. Of about 42,000 clones in the sample, 40% to 60% were seen once. The source material was PBMCs. The receptors come from a human donor in good health.

V usage is TRBV6-5 and J usage is TRBJ1-1; D may be TRBD1 (6 bases). CDR3 length: 14 residues. Germline assignment: CDR1 MNHEY and CDR2 SVGAGI. V was pared by 4 bases and J by 4 bases, with 13 bases between. The CDR3 spells CASSFDGQSTEAFF. As DNA, the CDR3 is TGTGCCAGCAGTTTCGATGGACAGAGCACTGAAGCTTTCTTT.

The chain is built from TRBV6-6 and TRBJ2-3, with 7 bases lining up with TRBD2. In germline, CDR1 is MNHNY, CDR2 SVGAGI (reference sequence). With 2 bases clipped from V and 2 bases from J, the junction kept 7 bases outside the gene matches. The CDR3 extends over 16 amino acids. The CDR3 DNA is TGTGCCAGCAGTTACGCGCTAGCGGATACCACAGATACGCAGTATTTT. Amino acid sequence: CASSYALADTTDTQYF.